This T cell receptor beta chain was sequenced in a study of blood T cell repertoires in COVID-19 (dated by TCRdb to about 2020). In terms of the full investigation: Samples from collaborators originated in the United States, Italy and Spain and spanned both the acute and convalescent phases of COVID-19. The material from the prospective study consisted of cDNA or gDNA derived from T cells, B-cell-depleted T cells, or PBMCs. Subjects who had been exposed to COVID-19, were actively infected with it, or had recovered from it provided the deeply sampled blood TCRbeta repertoires that made up the dataset. The repertoires were released in a freely available public database meant as a resource for research on the immune response to SARS-CoV-2. The samples were drawn from the first 160 participants of the ongoing ImmuneRACE study and from 1,254 subjects provided by 6 global collaborators. Nearly every sample came with metadata listing a de-identified subject ID, COVID-19 status, age in years and sex. Where HLA class I and class II types were available, the types were taken from metadata supplied by the sample provider, not from assay-based typing.

The immunoSEQ Assay, a bias-controlled multiplex PCR, was used to amplify TCRbeta CDR3 regions from genomic DNA. In the paper's pipeline: The number of nucleated cells in each sample was estimated by amplification of reference gene primers within the assay. Sequence reads were collapsed and filtered to measure the absolute abundance of every unique TCRbeta CDR3 rearrangement. For each sample, productive Simpson clonality was calculated by taking the square root of Simpson's diversity index across productive rearrangements. TCRdb carries this immuneACCESS record with in-frame sequences only. Its versions omit some clonotypes, under half of them owing to an unresolved V gene in the studies checked, with the rest unexplained. The DNA was the basis for D and trimming; V, J and clone size are from that table. The sample table shows about 60,000 clones, and 90% are seen once. The leading ten clones occupy 1.4% of the sample.

The collaborating institutions used their own protocols to collect whole blood in K2EDTA tubes. Collaborator samples were shipped for TCRbeta analysis as frozen whole blood, isolated PBMCs, or DNA extracted from either sample type. Study-wide findings and limitations: The quantity of clinical and demographic metadata differed by source and by participant and was supplied without curation.

The CDR3, from cysteine to phenylalanine, totals 14 residues. The sequence is cut down to CDR3 DNA, 42 bases in frame from base 1. CDR1 is given as SGHVS and CDR2 as FQNEAQ, both from the germline V gene. V and J lose 4 bases and 5 bases, and a span of 11 bases separates them. Details on this clone: The specificity of this receptor is unknown. Within one base of it there is no much larger clone, and no base qualities were kept.

This sequence originates from a man aged 55 to 70 with acute or convalescent COVID-19. In this chain, TRBV7-8 is recombined with TRBJ2-2; no confident D gene assignment can be made. The sequenced sample consisted of peripheral blood. The CDR3 reads as follows: CASSSSLRTGELFF. The bases are TGTGCCAGCAGCTCGTCATTGAGGACCGGGGAGCTGTTTTTT.